This is a list of T cell receptor beta chains from one sample in a study of shared clonotypes between healthy human individuals. This table comes from immunoSEQ multiplex PCR, and its TCRdb copy is limited to in-frame clones, with some not included. Of about 2.3 million clones detected, over 90% appear once; the ten largest clones hold 0.39%. The material sequenced was naive CD4+ T cells from PBMCs. All receptors derive from a man aged 18 to 29 in good health. Some clones in this sample may be carry-over from other donors' samples. The CDR3 runs from the conserved cysteine through the conserved F or W. D genes are given only for firm matches. The size of a clone is reported for some rows only, either as once, few or many, or as a class for expanded clones.

clone_size j_call d_call v_call cdr3_nt cdr3_aa
- TRBJ2-3 TRBD1 TRBV6-1 TGTGCCAGCAGTGGAGGGACAGTTAGAACAGATACGCAGTATTTT CASSGGTVRTDTQYF
- TRBJ2-5 - TRBV5-8 TGTGCCAGCAGCTTGGCTGGAGTCGGGACCCAGTACTTC CASSLAGVGTQYF
- TRBJ2-5 - TRBV7-2 TGTGCCAGCAGCTTAAAATCCAGCTGGGGGGACCAAGAGACCCAGTACTTC CASSLKSSWGDQETQYF
- TRBJ1-2 - TRBV18 TGTGCCAGCTCTCAGGGCCTGGGGTTATATGGCTACACCTTC CASSQGLGLYGYTF
few TRBJ1-1 TRBD1 TRBV30 TGTGCCTGGAGTATCGGGACAGGATACACTGAAGCTTTCTTT CAWSIGTGYTEAFF
few TRBJ1-1 - TRBV11-3 TGTGCCAGCAGCTTAGAGGCAAACACTGAAGCTTTCTTT CASSLEANTEAFF
once TRBJ1-2 TRBD1 TRBV6-1 TGTGCCACACAGACAGGGGCGCCCCATTCCTATGGCTACACCTTC CATQTGAPHSYGYTF
- TRBJ1-3 - TRBV7-9 TGTGCCAGCAGCTTAGTAGGGATTGGAAACACCATATATTTT CASSLVGIGNTIYF
- TRBJ2-2 - TRBV15 TGTGCCACCAGCAGGCAGGGTGCGGGTGCCGGCGGGGAGCTGTTTTTT CATSRQGAGAGGELFF
- TRBJ2-7 - TRBV27 TGTGCCAGCAGTTTATCTTATCACTACGAGCAGTACTTC CASSLSYHYEQYF
- TRBJ1-1 - TRBV9 TGTGCCAGCAGCGATTCATGGGGGCTACACTACTCCTCGAACACTGAAGCTTTCTTT CASSDSWGLHYSSNTEAFF
- TRBJ2-3 - TRBV5-1 TGCGCCAGCAGCTTGGATTGGCTCACAGATACGCAGTATTTT CASSLDWLTDTQYF
- TRBJ2-2 - TRBV6-6 TGTGCCAGCAGTTACAAGGGTGGGGACACCGGGGAGCTGTTTTTT CASSYKGGDTGELFF
few TRBJ1-1 - TRBV29-1 TGCAGCGTTGAAGGATTACGGGTGAACACTGAAGCTTTCTTT CSVEGLRVNTEAFF
- TRBJ1-1 - TRBV10-3 TGTGCCATCAGAGACCCCGGCAGGTCTGGTACCGCTGAAGCTTTCTTT CAIRDPGRSGTAEAFF
- TRBJ2-7 - TRBV5-6 TGTGCCAGCAGCAATGACAGAGTCTACGAGCAGTACTTC CASSNDRVYEQYF
few TRBJ2-2 TRBD2 TRBV7-2 TGTGCCAGCAGCGAAAGATGGACTAGCGGGGCGAACACCGGGGAGCTGTTTTTT CASSERWTSGANTGELFF
- TRBJ1-2 TRBD1 TRBV19 TGTGCCACTAAAAGGCCAGGGGGCGCAGGCTATGGCTACACCTTC CATKRPGGAGYGYTF
once TRBJ2-7 - TRBV2 TGTGCCAGCAGTGAAGCGCTTATTGTAGTTGGGGCCACGTCCTACGAGCAGTACTTC CASSEALIVVGATSYEQYF
- TRBJ2-7 - TRBV5-1 TGCGCCAGCAGCTCCCCTCCCGGGGATGAGTACTTC CASSSPPGDEYF
- TRBJ2-2 TRBD1 TRBV6-6 TGTGCCAGCAGTTACGAGCTCGACAGGGGCACCGGGGAGCTGTTTTTT CASSYELDRGTGELFF
- TRBJ2-7 - TRBV6-5 TGTGCCAGCAGCAGAGGACAGAGCTCCTACGAGCAGTACTTC CASSRGQSSYEQYF
- TRBJ1-5 - TRBV5-6 TGTGCCAGCAGCTCCGGGACCCACAGTCAGCCCCAGCATTTT CASSSGTHSQPQHF
- TRBJ2-5 - TRBV5-1 TGCGCCAGCAGCTTGGAACCAGGTTCAACTAAGACCCAGTACTTC CASSLEPGSTKTQYF
few TRBJ2-2 TRBD2 TRBV5-4 TGTGCCAGCAGCTTGAAGCGGGGGGACACCGGGGAGCTGTTTTTT CASSLKRGDTGELFF